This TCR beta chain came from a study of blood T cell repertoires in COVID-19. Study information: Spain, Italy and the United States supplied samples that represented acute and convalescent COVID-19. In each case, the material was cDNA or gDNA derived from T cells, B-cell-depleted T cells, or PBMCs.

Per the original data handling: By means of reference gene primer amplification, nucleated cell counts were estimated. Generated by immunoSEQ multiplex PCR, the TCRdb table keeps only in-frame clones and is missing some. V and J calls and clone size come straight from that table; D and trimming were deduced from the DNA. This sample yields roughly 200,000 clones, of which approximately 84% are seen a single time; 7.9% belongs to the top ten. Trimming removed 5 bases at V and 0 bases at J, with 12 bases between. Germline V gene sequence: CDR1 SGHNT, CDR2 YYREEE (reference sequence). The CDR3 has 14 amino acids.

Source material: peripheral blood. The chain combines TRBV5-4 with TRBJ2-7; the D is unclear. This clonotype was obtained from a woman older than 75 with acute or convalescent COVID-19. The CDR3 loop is CASSRQESSYEQYF. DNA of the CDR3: TGTGCCAGCAGTCGGCAGGAAAGCTCCTACGAGCAGTACTTC.